These T cell receptor beta chains were read from a single sample in a study of blood T cell repertoires in COVID-19. Profiled with immunoSEQ multiplex PCR; TCRdb holds only in-frame clones, not every one. The repertoire holds 200,000 or so clones, with 80% to 90% as singletons. Input material: peripheral blood. These receptors originate from a woman aged 80 or over with acute or convalescent COVID-19. The conserved cysteine and the conserved F or W are not part of the CDR3 here. Each record gives: clone size, V gene, J gene, D gene, CDR3 protein. The D gene is left open where the match is weak. Part of the rows lack a size; the others show once, few, many or a class for expanded clones.

NA	TRBV7-7	TRBJ2-3	TRBD1	ASSLGVQGADTQY
NA	TRBV6-1	TRBJ1-4	TRBD1	ASSEVGRGRAPGWKLF
NA	TRBV20-1	TRBJ1-2	NA	SATTGYGYT
NA	TRBV18	TRBJ2-1	TRBD2	ASSPRRDYYNEQF
once	TRBV3-1/TRBV3-2	TRBJ1-1	NA	ASSQAGWNTEAF
NA	TRBV18	TRBJ1-5	TRBD1	ASSQRTGRDQPQH
few	TRBV19	TRBJ1-1	NA	ASSIGDTPAEAF
NA	TRBV29-1	TRBJ1-2	TRBD1	SVDSIDRAGYT
NA	TRBV3-1/TRBV3-2	TRBJ2-5	NA	ASSQEVRLEETQY
NA	TRBV6-5	TRBJ1-2	TRBD1	ASSYGTGNYGYT
NA	TRBV9	TRBJ1-1	NA	ASSVPGKNTEAF
NA	TRBV7-8	TRBJ2-5	TRBD2	ASSLWAGLAGGYQETQY
NA	TRBV28	TRBJ2-4	TRBD1	ASSLPGQERDIQY
NA	TRBV19	TRBJ2-1	NA	ASSIPGYSYNEQF
NA	TRBV18	TRBJ2-5	TRBD2	ASSPTAGGPHGTQY
NA	TRBV4-1	TRBJ2-2	TRBD2	ASSTSGIVPGELF
NA	TRBV18	TRBJ2-5	TRBD2	ASSRTSGDQETQY
NA	TRBV19	TRBJ2-5	TRBD2	ASSIGASGRAGTQY
NA	TRBV5-1	TRBJ2-1	NA	ASSPFLRGSSYNEQF
NA	TRBV27	TRBJ1-3	TRBD1	ASSSADRVEGNTIY
NA	TRBV28	TRBJ2-3	NA	ANGRGGDTQY
NA	TRBV20-1	TRBJ1-2	TRBD1	SAQGNYGYT
NA	TRBV7-2	TRBJ1-2	TRBD1	ASSFGTVPNYGYT
many	TRBV14	TRBJ2-1	TRBD2	ASSLAGFVDEQF
NA	TRBV27	TRBJ2-7	TRBD1	ASSLNRGPYEQY
NA	TRBV6-6	TRBJ2-3	NA	ASRPPTSTDTQY
NA	TRBV6-5	TRBJ2-7	NA	ASRIVPASYEQY
NA	TRBV3-1/TRBV3-2	TRBJ2-5	NA	ASSQIEAQY
few	TRBV5-1	TRBJ1-3	TRBD1	ASSLGQGPILSSGNTIY
NA	TRBV19	TRBJ2-5	TRBD1	ASSDRTQETQY
once	TRBV28	TRBJ2-1	TRBD2	ASSFSVSSGGQF
NA	TRBV30	TRBJ2-4	NA	ACSSGPSAKNIQY
NA	TRBV5-1	TRBJ2-5	NA	ASSPSVMRDRQETQY
NA	TRBV10-2	TRBJ1-5	NA	ASSETGGRNQPQH
NA	TRBV27	TRBJ2-3	TRBD2	ASRGSGSTDTQY
NA	TRBV18	TRBJ1-6	TRBD1	ASSRQGARTYYNSPLH
NA	TRBV9	TRBJ1-1	NA	ASSSREDTEAF
NA	TRBV2	TRBJ2-3	NA	ASSYRDIATDTQY
few	TRBV3-1/TRBV3-2	TRBJ2-2	NA	ASSQGRVGTGELF
NA	TRBV19	TRBJ2-3	NA	ASSIMGGGPQNGDTQY
NA	TRBV19	TRBJ1-1	NA	ASKEGLIRF
NA	TRBV18	TRBJ1-2	NA	ASSPGQDYGYT
NA	TRBV18	TRBJ1-6	TRBD1	ASSPGTGGSPLH
NA	TRBV25-1	TRBJ2-7	NA	ASRRHYEQY
NA	TRBV5-4	TRBJ2-2	TRBD1	ASSLRDRDTGELF